This paragraph covers one T cell receptor (beta chain) sequence. After removal of 4 bases from V and 0 bases from J, the junction contained 11 bases not matched to a gene. CDR3 length equals 18 residues. Germline V gives CDR1 MGHRA, CDR2 YSYEKL. These data come from a study of blood T cell repertoires in COVID-19. Repertoires were generated with immunoSEQ multiplex PCR, while TCRdb's copy carries only in-frame clones and drops some. Of about 250,000 clones in the sample, 85% to 90% were seen once. The V gene is TRBV4-1, the J gene TRBJ1-1, with 10 bases fitting TRBD1. Sequenced sample: peripheral blood. The TCR comes from a woman aged 55-70 years with COVID-19, enrolled during active disease. The CDR3 spells CASSPRGDRGFVNTEAFF. CDR3 nucleotide sequence: TGCGCCAGCAGCCCACGAGGGGACAGGGGATTTGTGAACACTGAAGCTTTCTTT.